These 4 T cell receptor beta chains share one sample of origin, sequenced in a study of CD8 T cells in ankylosing spondylitis. TCRdb analysed the 5' RACE reads with MiXCR anew, one entry per CDR3 protein. The sample consists of around 330,000 distinct CDR3 sequences, more than 9% of them appearing once. The sample was blood, either unsorted or a sorted T cell fraction (not recorded which). These receptors all stem from a female donor with ankylosing spondylitis or in good health (not recorded which).

This clonotype showed up many times. The chain is built from TRBV20-1 and TRBJ2-1; tentatively, D is TRBD2 (5 bases). This CDR3 has 13 residues. Germline assignment: CDR1 DFQATT and CDR2 SNEGSKA (reference sequence). The V and J ends lost 5 bases and 10 bases respectively, with 18 bases between them. The CDR3 bases are TGCAGTGCTGGCTCGAGCGGCAGGCTAGAGCAGTTCTTC. This translates into CSAGSSGRLEQFF.

This clonotype was found many times. The chain has TRBV19 and TRBJ2-7; possible D gene TRBD1, 6 bases. V was clipped by 4 bases and J by 5 bases, with 12 bases between them. The CDR3 is 13 amino acids. Germline-derived CDR1 and CDR2 are LNHDA and SQIVND (reference sequence). Here the CDR3 DNA reads TGTGCCAGTAGTACTACCCGACAGGACGAGCAGTACTTC. It translates to CASSTTRQDEQYF.

This clonotype was recorded at least ten times. The CDR3 DNA is TGCAGTGCTTACGACAGGGGTGAAAAACTGTTTTTT. Protein: CSAYDRGEKLFF. V gene TRBV20-1 combines with J gene TRBJ1-4; 8 nucleotides agree with TRBD1. CDR1 DFQATT and CDR2 SNEGSKA come from the germline V gene (reference sequence). V lost 5 bases and J lost 7; bases outside the gene matches: 3. The CDR3 sequence is 12 residues long.

This clonotype was observed many times. The chain carries TRBV5-1 and TRBJ2-7; D is ambiguous. Germline CDR1 SGHRS, CDR2 YFSETQ. There are 16 residues in the CDR3. V gave up 0 bases and J gave up 5 bases, with 18 bases separating them. Here the CDR3 DNA reads TGCGCCAGCAGCTTGGCCAATGGACCCCGGTCGGACGAGCAGTACTTC. The encoded protein is CASSLANGPRSDEQYF.